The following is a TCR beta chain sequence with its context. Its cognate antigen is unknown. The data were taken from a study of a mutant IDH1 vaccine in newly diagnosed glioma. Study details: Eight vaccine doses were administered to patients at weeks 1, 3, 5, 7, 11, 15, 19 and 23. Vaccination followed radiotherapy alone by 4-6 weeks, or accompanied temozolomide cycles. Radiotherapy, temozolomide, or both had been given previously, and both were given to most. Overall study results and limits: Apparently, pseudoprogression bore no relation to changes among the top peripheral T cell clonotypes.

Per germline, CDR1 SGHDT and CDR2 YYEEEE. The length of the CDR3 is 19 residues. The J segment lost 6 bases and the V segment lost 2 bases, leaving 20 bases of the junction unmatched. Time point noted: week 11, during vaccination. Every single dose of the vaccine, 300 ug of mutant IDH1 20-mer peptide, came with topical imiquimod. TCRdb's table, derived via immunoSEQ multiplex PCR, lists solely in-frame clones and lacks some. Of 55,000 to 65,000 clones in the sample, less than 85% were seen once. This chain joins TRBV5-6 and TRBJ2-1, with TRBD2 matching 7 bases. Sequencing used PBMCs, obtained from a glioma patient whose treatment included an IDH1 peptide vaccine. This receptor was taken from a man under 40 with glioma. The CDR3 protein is CASSLMGGPFGEGSNEQFF. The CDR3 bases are TGTGCCAGCAGCTTAATGGGGGGACCCTTCGGGGAGGGTAGCAATGAGCAGTTCTTC.